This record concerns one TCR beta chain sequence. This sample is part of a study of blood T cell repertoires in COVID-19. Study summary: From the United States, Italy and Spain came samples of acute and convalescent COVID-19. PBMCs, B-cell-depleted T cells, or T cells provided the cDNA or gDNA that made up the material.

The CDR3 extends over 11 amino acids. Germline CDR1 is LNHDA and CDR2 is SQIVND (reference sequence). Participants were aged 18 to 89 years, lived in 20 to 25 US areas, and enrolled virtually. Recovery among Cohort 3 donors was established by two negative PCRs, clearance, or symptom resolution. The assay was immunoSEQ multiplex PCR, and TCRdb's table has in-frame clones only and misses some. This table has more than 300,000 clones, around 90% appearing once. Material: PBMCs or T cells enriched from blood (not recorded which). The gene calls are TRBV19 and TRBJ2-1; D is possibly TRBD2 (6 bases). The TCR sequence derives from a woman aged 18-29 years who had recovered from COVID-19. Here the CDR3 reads CATSSYNEQFF. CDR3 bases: TGTGCGACTAGCTCCTACAATGAGCAGTTCTTC.